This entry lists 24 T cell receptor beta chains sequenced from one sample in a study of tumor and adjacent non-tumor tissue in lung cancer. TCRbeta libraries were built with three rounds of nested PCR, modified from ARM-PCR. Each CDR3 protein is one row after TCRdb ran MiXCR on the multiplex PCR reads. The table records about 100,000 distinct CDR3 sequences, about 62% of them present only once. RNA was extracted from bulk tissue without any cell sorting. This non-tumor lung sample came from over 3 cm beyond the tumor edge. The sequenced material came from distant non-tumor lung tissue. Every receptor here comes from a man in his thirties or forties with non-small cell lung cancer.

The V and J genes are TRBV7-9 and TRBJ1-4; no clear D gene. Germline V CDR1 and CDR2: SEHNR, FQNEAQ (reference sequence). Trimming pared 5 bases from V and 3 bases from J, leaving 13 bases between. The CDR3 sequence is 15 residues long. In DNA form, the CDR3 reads TGTGCCAGCAGCCTCGGGGTGTGGTCTAATGAAAAACTGTTTTTT. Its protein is CASSLGVWSNEKLFF. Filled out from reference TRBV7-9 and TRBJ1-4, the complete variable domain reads DTGVSQNPRHKITKRGQNVTFRCDPISEHNRLYWYRQTLGQGPEFLTYFQNEAQLEKSRLLSDRFSAERPKGSFSTLEIQRTEQGDSAMYLCASSLGVWSNEKLFFGSGTQLSVL.

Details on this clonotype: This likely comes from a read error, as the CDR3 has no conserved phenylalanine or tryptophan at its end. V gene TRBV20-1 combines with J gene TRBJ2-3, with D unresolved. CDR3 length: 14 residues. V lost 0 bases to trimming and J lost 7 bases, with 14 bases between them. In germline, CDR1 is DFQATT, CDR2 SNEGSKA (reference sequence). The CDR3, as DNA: TGCAGTGCTAGAGACTTGGACGGATCCAATACGCAGTATTAT. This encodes CSARDLDGSNTQYY.

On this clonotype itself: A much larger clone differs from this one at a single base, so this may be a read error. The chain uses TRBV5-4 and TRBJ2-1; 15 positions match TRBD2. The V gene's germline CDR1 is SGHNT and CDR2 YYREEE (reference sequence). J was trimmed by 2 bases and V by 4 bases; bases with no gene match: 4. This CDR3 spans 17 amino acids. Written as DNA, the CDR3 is TGTGCCAGCAGCCCGGGACTAGCGGGAGGAACCTACAATGAGCAGTTCTTC. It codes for CASSPGLAGGTYNEQFF.

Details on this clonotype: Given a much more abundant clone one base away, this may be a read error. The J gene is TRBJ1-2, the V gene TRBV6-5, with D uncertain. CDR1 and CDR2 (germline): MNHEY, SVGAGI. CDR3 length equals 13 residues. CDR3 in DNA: TGTGCCAGCAGCTTATCATCGGACTATGACTACACCTTC. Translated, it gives CASSLSSDYDYTF.

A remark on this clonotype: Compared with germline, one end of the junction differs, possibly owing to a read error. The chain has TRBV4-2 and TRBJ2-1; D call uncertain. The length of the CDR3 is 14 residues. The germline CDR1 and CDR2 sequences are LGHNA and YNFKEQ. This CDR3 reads CASSQAGAYKEQFF. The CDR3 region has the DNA TGTGCCAGCAGTCAAGCTGGAGCCTACAAGGAGCAGTTCTTC.

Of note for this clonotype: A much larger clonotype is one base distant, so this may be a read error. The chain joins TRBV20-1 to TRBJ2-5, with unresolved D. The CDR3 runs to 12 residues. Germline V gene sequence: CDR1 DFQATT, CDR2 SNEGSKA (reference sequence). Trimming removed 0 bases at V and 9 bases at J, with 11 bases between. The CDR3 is CSARDEDVAQYF. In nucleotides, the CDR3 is TGCAGTGCTAGAGATGAGGATGTGGCCCAGTACTTC.

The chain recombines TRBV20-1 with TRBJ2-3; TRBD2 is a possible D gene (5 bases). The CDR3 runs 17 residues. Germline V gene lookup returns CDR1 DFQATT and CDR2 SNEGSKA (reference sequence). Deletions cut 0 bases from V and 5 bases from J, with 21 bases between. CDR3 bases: TGCAGTGCTAGAGATAGTCGGTCTAACGGGAATGTAGATACGCAGTATTTT. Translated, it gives CSARDSRSNGNVDTQYF.

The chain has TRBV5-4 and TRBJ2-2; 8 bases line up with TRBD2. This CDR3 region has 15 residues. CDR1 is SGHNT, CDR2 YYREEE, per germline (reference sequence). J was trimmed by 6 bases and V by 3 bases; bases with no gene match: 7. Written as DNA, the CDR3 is TGTGCCAGCAGCTCAGGGACTAGTTTTTCCGGGGAGCTGTTTTTT. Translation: CASSSGTSFSGELFF.

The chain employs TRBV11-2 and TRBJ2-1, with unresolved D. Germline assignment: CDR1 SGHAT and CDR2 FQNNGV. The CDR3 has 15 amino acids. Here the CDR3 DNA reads TGTGATAGCAGCTTAGAGGCTGGGGAATACAATGAGCAGTTCTTC. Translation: CDSSLEAGEYNEQFF.

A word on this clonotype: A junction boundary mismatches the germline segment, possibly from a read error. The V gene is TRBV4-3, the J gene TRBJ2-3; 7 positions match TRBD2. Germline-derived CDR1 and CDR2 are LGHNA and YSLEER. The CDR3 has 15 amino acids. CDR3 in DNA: TGCGTCAGCAGGCCGTCAGCGGGGAACACAGATACGCAGTATTTT. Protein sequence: CVSRPSAGNTDTQYF.

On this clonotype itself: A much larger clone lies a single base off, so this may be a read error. CDR3 DNA: TGTGCCAGCAGCTTGGAGGCGGGAGGCACCGGGGATCTGTTTTTT. Its translation: CASSLEAGGTGDLFF. The J gene is TRBJ2-2, the V gene TRBV5-4; 8 bases map to TRBD2. This CDR3 has 15 residues. The V gene's germline CDR1 is SGHNT and CDR2 YYREEE (reference sequence).

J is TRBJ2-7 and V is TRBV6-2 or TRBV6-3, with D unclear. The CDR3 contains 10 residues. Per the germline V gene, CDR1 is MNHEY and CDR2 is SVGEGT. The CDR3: CGSRRYEQYF. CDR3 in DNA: TGTGGTAGTCGGCGATACGAGCAGTACTTC.

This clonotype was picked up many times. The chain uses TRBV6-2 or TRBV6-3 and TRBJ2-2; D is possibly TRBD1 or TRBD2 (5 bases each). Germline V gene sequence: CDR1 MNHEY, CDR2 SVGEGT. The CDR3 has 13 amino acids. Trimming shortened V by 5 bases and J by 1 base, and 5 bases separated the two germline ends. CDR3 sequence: CASSGGNTGELFF. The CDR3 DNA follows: TGTGCCAGCAGTGGGGGGAACACCGGGGAGCTGTTTTTT.

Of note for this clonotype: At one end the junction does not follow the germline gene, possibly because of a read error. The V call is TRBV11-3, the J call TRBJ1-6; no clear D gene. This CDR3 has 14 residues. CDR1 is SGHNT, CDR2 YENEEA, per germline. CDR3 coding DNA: TGTGCCAGGAGCTTCTTCGGGTCGGATTCACCCCTCCACTTT. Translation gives CARSFFGSDSPLHF.

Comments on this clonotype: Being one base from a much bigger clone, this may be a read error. CDR3 coding DNA: TGTGCCAGCAGCTCGGAGGCCAGCCCGAACACTGAAGCTTTCTTT. It is translated as CASSSEASPNTEAFF. The chain uses TRBV5-4 and TRBJ1-1; D is undetermined. The CDR3 sequence is 15 residues long. The V gene's germline CDR1 is SGHNT and CDR2 YYREEE (reference sequence). Deletions cut 3 bases from V and 1 base from J, with 13 bases between.

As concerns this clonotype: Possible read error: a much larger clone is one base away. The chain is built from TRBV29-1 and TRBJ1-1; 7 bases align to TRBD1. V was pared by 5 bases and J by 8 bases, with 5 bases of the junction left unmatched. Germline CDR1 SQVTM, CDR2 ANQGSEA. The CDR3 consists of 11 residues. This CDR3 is CSVRGGREAFF. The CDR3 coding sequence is TGCAGCGTTAGAGGGGGCCGGGAAGCTTTCTTT. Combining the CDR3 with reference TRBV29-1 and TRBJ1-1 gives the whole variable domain SAVISQKPSRDICQRGTSLTIQCQVDSQVTMMFWYRQQPGQSLTLIATANQGSEATYESGFVIDKFPISRPNLTFSTLTVSNMSPEDSSIYLCSVRGGREAFFGQGTRLTVV.

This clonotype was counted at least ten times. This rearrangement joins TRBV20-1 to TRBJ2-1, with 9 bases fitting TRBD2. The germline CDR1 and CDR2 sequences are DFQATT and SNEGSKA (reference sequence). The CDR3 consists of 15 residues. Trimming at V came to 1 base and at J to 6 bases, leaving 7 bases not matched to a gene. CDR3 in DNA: TGCAGTGCTAGAGTTTTAGCGGGGGAGGCCAATGAGCAGTTCTTC. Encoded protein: CSARVLAGEANEQFF.

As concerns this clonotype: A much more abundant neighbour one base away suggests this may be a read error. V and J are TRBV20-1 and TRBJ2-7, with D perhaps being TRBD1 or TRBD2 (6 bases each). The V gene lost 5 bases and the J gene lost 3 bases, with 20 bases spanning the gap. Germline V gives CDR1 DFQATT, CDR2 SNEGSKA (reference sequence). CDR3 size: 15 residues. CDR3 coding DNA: TGCAGTGCTGGGATAGAGGGGGGCCCTCACTACGAGCAGTACTTC. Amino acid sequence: CSAGIEGGPHYEQYF.

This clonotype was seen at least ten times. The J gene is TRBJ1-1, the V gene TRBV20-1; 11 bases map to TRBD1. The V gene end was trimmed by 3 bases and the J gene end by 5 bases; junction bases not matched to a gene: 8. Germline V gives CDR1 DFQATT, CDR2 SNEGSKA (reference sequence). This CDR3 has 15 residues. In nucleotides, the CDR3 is TGCAGTGCTAGCGGGACAGGGGGTTTTATTACTGAAGCTTTCTTT. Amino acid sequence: CSASGTGGFITEAFF.

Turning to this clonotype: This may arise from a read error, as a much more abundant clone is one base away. The chain's CDR3 is CASGHRIFSYNSPLHF. The CDR3 DNA is TGTGCCAGCGGCCATCGGATATTCTCCTATAATTCACCCCTCCACTTT. The chain links TRBV14 to TRBJ1-6, with D hard to call. The CDR3 is 16 amino acids. The germline V gene has CDR1 SGHDN and CDR2 FVKESK.

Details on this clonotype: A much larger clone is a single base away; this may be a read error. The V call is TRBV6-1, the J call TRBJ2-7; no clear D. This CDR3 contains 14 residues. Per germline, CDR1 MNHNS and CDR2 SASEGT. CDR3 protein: CVSSESWGRDERYF. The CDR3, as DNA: TGTGTCAGCAGTGAAAGTTGGGGTCGCGACGAGCGGTACTTC.

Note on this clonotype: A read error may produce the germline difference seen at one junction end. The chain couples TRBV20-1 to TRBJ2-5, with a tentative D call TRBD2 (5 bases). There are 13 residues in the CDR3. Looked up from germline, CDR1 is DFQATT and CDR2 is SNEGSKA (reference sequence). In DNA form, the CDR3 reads TGCAGTGCTAACCCTGGACCTGGGGAGATCCAGTACTTC. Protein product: CSANPGPGEIQYF.

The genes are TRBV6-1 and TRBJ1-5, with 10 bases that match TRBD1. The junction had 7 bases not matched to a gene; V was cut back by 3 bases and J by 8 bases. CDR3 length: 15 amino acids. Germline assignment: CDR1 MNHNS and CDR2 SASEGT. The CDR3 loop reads CASSEGQGMNKPQHF. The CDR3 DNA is TGTGCCAGCAGTGAGGGACAGGGGATGAATAAGCCCCAGCATTTT.

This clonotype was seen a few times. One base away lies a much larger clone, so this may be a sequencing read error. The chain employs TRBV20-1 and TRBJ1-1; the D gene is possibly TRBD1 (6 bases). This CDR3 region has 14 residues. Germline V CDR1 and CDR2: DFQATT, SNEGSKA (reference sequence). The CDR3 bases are TGCAATGCTAGGGCGCCAGGGGCGGTAACTGAAGCTTTCTTT. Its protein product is CNARAPGAVTEAFF.